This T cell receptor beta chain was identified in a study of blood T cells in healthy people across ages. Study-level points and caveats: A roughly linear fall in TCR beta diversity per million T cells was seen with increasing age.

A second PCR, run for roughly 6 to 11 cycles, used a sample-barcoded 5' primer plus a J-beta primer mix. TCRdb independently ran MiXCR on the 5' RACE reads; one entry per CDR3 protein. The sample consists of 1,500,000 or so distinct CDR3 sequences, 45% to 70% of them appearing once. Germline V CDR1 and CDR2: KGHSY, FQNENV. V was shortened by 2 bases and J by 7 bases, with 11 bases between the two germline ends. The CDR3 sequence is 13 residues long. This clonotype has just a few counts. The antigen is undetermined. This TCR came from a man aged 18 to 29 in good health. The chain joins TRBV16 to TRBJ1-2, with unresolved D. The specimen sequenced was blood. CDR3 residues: CASSQDLELGYTF. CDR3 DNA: TGTGCCAGCAGCCAAGATCTTGAACTTGGCTACACCTTC. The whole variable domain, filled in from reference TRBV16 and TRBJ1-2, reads GEEVAQTPKHLVRGEGQKAKLYCAPIKGHSYVFWYQQVLKNEFKFLISFQNENVFDETGMPKERFSAKCLPNSPCSLEIQATKLEDSAVYFCASSQDLELGYTFGSGTRLTVV.